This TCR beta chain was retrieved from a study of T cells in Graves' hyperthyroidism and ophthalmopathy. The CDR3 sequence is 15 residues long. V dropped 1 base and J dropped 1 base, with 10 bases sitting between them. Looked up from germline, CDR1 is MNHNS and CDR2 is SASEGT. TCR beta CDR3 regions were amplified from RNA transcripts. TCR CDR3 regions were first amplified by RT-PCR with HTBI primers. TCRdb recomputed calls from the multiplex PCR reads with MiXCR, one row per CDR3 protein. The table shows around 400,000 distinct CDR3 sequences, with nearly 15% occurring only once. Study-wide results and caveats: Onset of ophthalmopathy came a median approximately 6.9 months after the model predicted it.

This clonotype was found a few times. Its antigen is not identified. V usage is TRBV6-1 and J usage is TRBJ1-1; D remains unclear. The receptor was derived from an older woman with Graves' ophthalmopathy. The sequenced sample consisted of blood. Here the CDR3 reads CASSEGPGSNTEAFF. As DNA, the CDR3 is TGTGCCAGCAGTGAAGGTCCCGGGTCGAACACTGAAGCTTTCTTT.